Listed here are 23 T cell receptor beta chains from one sample, sequenced in a study of cytomegalovirus exposure and HLA in healthy donors. It was with 60 Vbeta and 13 Jbeta primers that the PCR ran. Assay used: immunoSEQ multiplex PCR; TCRdb lists only in-frame clones, some missing. The sample records 150,000 to 200,000 clones, 75% to 90% being singletons. The sample taken for sequencing was PBMCs. Receptor source: a boy between 2 and 10 years old in good health and CMV-seronegative.

This clone was found a few times. The chain couples TRBV13 to TRBJ1-1, with TRBD1 identical over 7 bases. The V gene end was trimmed by 5 bases and the J gene end by 1 base; junction bases not matched to a gene: 7. Germline V lookup: CDR1 PRHDT, CDR2 FYEKMQ (reference sequence). The CDR3 totals 15 residues. The CDR3 DNA is TGTGCCAGCAGCACTCCCGGGACAGAGAACACTGAAGCTTTCTTT. Protein: CASSTPGTENTEAFF.

This clone appeared once. The J gene is TRBJ2-1, the V gene TRBV28; D unclear. In germline, CDR1 is MDHEN, CDR2 SYDVKM. The CDR3 sequence is 15 residues long. Trimming stripped 6 bases from V and 2 bases from J, with 14 bases between. The CDR3 nucleotides are TGTGCCAGCAGCCGTAGTTCTTCCGCCTACAATGAGCAGTTCTTC. This gives the protein CASSRSSSAYNEQFF. The variable domain in full, completed from reference TRBV28 and TRBJ2-1, reads DVKVTQSSRYLVKRTGEKVFLECVQDMDHENMFWYRQDPGLGLRLIYFSYDVKMKEKGDIPEGYSVSREKKERFSLILESASTNQTSMYLCASSRSSSAYNEQFFGPGTRLTVL.

V is TRBV2 and J is TRBJ2-7; 8 bases are a match to TRBD1. V gave up 6 bases and J gave up 1 base; unmatched junction bases: 8. The CDR3 runs 15 residues. Germline CDR1 is SNHLY and CDR2 is FYNNEI. The CDR3 region is CASRVQGVFSYEQYF. Written as DNA, the CDR3 is TGTGCCAGCAGGGTACAGGGGGTATTTTCCTACGAGCAGTACTTC.

The chain links TRBV14 to TRBJ2-3; 7 bases are a match to TRBD1. The V gene's germline CDR1 is SGHDN and CDR2 FVKESK. Germline trimming cut 0 bases from V and 15 bases from J; bases unmatched to any gene: 12. CDR3 length: 14 residues. The CDR3 region is CASSQDLRKGAVYF. The CDR3 DNA reads as TGTGCCAGCAGCCAAGATCTTCGAAAGGGGGCGGTATATTTT.

The rearrangement joins TRBV5-1 to TRBJ1-3; TRBD1 might be the D (6 bases). The CDR3 is 14 residues long. Per the germline V gene, CDR1 is SGHRS and CDR2 is YFSETQ. V lost 4 bases, J lost 0 bases, and 8 bases lay in between. CDR3 in amino acids: CASSPGDSGNTIYF. Written as DNA, the CDR3 is TGCGCCAGCAGCCCAGGGGACTCTGGAAACACCATATATTTT.

This chain uses TRBV29-1 with TRBJ2-1; D is perhaps TRBD2 (6 bases). With 6 bases removed from V and 6 bases from J, the gap between germline ends came to 18 bases. This CDR3 contains 14 residues. Germline CDR1 reads SQVTM; CDR2 reads ANQGSEA. For the CDR3, the DNA is TGCAGCGTCGCAACCGGGACTGTGACCAATGAGCAGTTCTTC. Residues: CSVATGTVTNEQFF.

This clone was seen a single time. V is TRBV28 and J is TRBJ1-2; 7 bases match TRBD1. Looked up from germline, CDR1 is MDHEN and CDR2 is SYDVKM. With 4 bases clipped from V and 10 bases from J, the junction kept 12 bases outside the gene matches. This CDR3 is built from 14 residues. The CDR3 sequence is CASSSIGAGGFYTF. The DNA of the CDR3 is TGTGCCAGCAGTTCGATAGGGGCAGGGGGTTTCTACACCTTC.

J is TRBJ2-1 and V is TRBV5-1, with D perhaps TRBD2 (6 bases). Germline loops: CDR1 SGHRS, CDR2 YFSETQ. There are 17 residues in the CDR3. V lost 4 bases to trimming and J lost 0 bases, with 17 bases between them. For the CDR3, the DNA is TGCGCCAGCAGCGCCGACCTAGCGCCTAGCTCCTACAATGAGCAGTTCTTC. This encodes CASSADLAPSSYNEQFF.

The chain couples TRBV5-6 to TRBJ1-3, with 10 bases that match TRBD1. This CDR3 is 19 amino acids long. Trimming took 6 bases from V and 0 from J; bases not matched to a gene: 15. Germline loops: CDR1 SGHDT, CDR2 YYEEEE. This CDR3 reads CASTLTRQGADSSGNTIYF. CDR3 nucleotides: TGTGCCAGCACCCTTACTCGACAGGGGGCCGATAGCTCTGGAAACACCATATATTTT.

The genes are TRBV9 and TRBJ2-7; 7 bases agree with TRBD1. Germline loops: CDR1 SGDLS, CDR2 YYNGEE. The CDR3 extends over 15 amino acids. J was trimmed by 2 bases and V by 4 bases; bases with no gene match: 9. This CDR3 is CASSTRDSKTYEQYF. CDR3 bases: TGTGCCAGCAGCACCAGGGACAGTAAGACCTACGAGCAGTACTTC.

The V call is TRBV15, the J call TRBJ1-5, with no clear D. CDR1 is LNHNV and CDR2 is YYDKDF in the germline V gene (reference sequence). The V end was cut by 5 bases, the J end by 0 bases, with 5 bases between. There are 13 residues in the CDR3. CDR3 bases: TGTGCCACCAGCTGGGCTAGCAATCAGCCCCAGCATTTT. This gives the protein CATSWASNQPQHF.

The V and J genes are TRBV28 and TRBJ1-2; possibly TRBD1 for D (6 bases). Trimming took 3 bases from V and 4 from J, leaving 15 bases between them. CDR1 is MDHEN, CDR2 SYDVKM, per germline. This CDR3 contains 15 residues. The CDR3, as DNA: TGTGCCAGCAGTTTGGAGGGAGGGGGAGGCTATGGCTACACCTTC. Translating it yields CASSLEGGGGYGYTF.

The gene calls are TRBV27 and TRBJ1-5; possibly TRBD1 for D (5 bases). This CDR3 region has 15 residues. From germline, CDR1 is MNHEY and CDR2 SMNVEV (reference sequence). V lost 0 bases to trimming and J lost 2 bases, with 8 bases between them. The DNA of the CDR3 is TGTGCCAGCAGTTTATCCAGGGTCGGCAATCAGCCCCAGCATTTT. Translating it yields CASSLSRVGNQPQHF.

The chain links TRBV20-1 to TRBJ2-5; no clear D. Trimming cost V 3 bases and J 4 bases, with 6 bases left between them. Per the germline V gene, CDR1 is DFQATT and CDR2 is SNEGSKA (reference sequence). The CDR3 is 11 amino acids. DNA for the CDR3: TGCAGTGCTAGCGGTACAGAGACCCAGTACTTC. Translation gives CSASGTETQYF.

The genes are TRBV6-5 and TRBJ1-5; no firm D call. Germline V gene sequence: CDR1 MNHEY, CDR2 SVGAGI. The CDR3 runs to 13 residues. Trimming shortened V by 5 bases and J by 4 bases, and 9 bases separated the two germline ends. The CDR3 nucleotides are TGTGCCAGCAGTCGGGGTACGAATCAGCCCCAGCATTTT. Protein: CASSRGTNQPQHF.

The V gene is TRBV28, the J gene TRBJ2-7, with D perhaps TRBD2 (5 bases). The CDR3 totals 11 residues. Germline V lookup: CDR1 MDHEN, CDR2 SYDVKM. V dropped 10 bases and J dropped 0 bases, with 7 bases sitting between them. The CDR3 nucleotides are TGTGCCACCCGGGGCTCCTACGAGCAGTACTTC. The encoded protein is CATRGSYEQYF.

A few counts support this clone. The rearrangement joins TRBV7-7 to TRBJ2-5, with a possible D match to TRBD1 (7 bases). The CDR3 is 13 amino acids. The V end lost 5 bases, the J end lost 4 bases, and 11 bases lay between the germline ends. The germline CDR1 and CDR2 sequences are SSHAT and FNYEAQ (reference sequence). In DNA, the CDR3 is TGTGCCAGCAGCCCAGGGGGGCGAGAGACCCAGTACTTC. Amino acid sequence: CASSPGGRETQYF.

The V call is TRBV27, the J call TRBJ1-2; tentatively, D is TRBD1 (6 bases). This CDR3 comprises 15 residues. Germline lookup yields CDR1 MNHEY and CDR2 SMNVEV (reference sequence). Deletions cut 5 bases from V and 4 bases from J, with 17 bases between. The CDR3 DNA follows: TGTGCCAGCAGTCCCGAGCCGACAGGCTCCTATGGCTACACCTTC. It encodes CASSPEPTGSYGYTF.

This rearrangement joins TRBV19 to TRBJ2-1; the match to TRBD2 covers 7 bases. CDR1 and CDR2 from the germline V gene are LNHDA and SQIVND (reference sequence). There are 18 residues in the CDR3. V was pared by 9 bases and J by 2 bases, with 19 bases of the junction left unmatched. The CDR3 DNA reads TGTGCCAGCCGCTCCTTGTCGAGGGCTGCGGGGGCCTACAATGAGCAGTTCTTC. This sequence encodes CASRSLSRAAGAYNEQFF. Filled out from reference TRBV19 and TRBJ2-1, the complete variable domain reads DGGITQSPKYLFRKEGQNVTLSCEQNLNHDAMYWYRQDPGQGLRLIYYSQIVNDFQKGDIAEGYSVSREKKESFPLTVTSAQKNPTAFYLCASRSLSRAAGAYNEQFFGPGTRLTVL.

The V call is TRBV6-1, the J call TRBJ1-5; D is uncertain. Germline V gene lookup returns CDR1 MNHNS and CDR2 SASEGT. The CDR3 is 16 residues long. V was pared by 1 base and J by 1 base, with 11 bases between. CDR3 coding DNA: TGTGCCAGCAGTGAAGGACACCGACCGAGCAATCAGCCCCAGCATTTT. This translates into CASSEGHRPSNQPQHF.

The genes are TRBV5-1 and TRBJ2-7; 8 nucleotides match TRBD2. Germline CDR1 is SGHRS and CDR2 is YFSETQ. V trimming: 0 bases; J trimming: 5 bases; junction bases outside the gene matches: 7. CDR3 length equals 15 residues. The CDR3 coding sequence is TGCGCCAGCAGCTTGGCCGCGGGAGGTCTCAACGAGCAGTACTTC. The encoded protein is CASSLAAGGLNEQYF.

V is TRBV5-6 and J is TRBJ2-7, with D maybe TRBD1 (7 bases). The CDR3 consists of 14 residues. CDR1 and CDR2 (germline): SGHDT, YYEEEE. V was pared by 2 bases and J by 7 bases, with 16 bases between. This chain's CDR3 is CASSFRGVLLEQYF. Here the CDR3 DNA reads TGTGCCAGCAGCTTCAGGGGGGTCCTACTAGAGCAGTACTTC.

This clone was observed once. The CDR3 loop reads CARYTGTGGYQPQHF. For the CDR3, the DNA is TGTGCCAGATATACCGGGACAGGGGGGTATCAGCCCCAGCATTTT. The V and J genes are TRBV6-7 and TRBJ1-5; 11 bases agree with TRBD1. TRBV6-7 is known as an ORF, though its function is uncertain. After removal of 9 bases from V and 5 bases from J, the junction contained 9 bases not matched to a gene. The CDR3 covers 15 residues.